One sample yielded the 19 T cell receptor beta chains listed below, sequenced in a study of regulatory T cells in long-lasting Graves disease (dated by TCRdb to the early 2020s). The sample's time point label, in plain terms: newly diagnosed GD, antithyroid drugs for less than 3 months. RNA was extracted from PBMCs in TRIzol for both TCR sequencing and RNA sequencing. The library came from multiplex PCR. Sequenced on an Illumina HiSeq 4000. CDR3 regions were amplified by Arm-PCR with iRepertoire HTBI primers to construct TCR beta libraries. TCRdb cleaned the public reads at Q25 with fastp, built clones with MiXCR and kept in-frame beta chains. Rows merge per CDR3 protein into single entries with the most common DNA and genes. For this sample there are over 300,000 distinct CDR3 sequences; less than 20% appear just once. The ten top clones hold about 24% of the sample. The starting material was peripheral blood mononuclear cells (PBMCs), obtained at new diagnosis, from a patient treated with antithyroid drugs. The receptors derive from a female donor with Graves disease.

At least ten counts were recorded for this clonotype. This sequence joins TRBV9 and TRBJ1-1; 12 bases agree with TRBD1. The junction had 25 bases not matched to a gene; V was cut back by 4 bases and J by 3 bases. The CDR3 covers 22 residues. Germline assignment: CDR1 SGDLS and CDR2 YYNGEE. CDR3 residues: CASSTPWGGTGGLLPPHTEAFF. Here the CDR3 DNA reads TGTGCCAGCAGCACTCCCTGGGGGGGGACAGGGGGCCTGTTACCTCCTCACACTGAAGCTTTCTTT.

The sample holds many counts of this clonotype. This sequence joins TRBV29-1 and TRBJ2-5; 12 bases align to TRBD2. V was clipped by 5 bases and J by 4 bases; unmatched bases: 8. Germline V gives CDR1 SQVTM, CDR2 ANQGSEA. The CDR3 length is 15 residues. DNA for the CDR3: TGCAGCGTTTCAAGGGGACTAGCGGGTGGAGAGACCCAGTACTTC. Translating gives CSVSRGLAGGETQYF.

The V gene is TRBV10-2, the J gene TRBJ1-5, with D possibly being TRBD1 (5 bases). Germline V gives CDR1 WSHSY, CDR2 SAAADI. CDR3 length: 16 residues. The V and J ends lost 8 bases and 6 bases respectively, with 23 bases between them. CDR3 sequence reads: CASSKTGGRRRQPQHF. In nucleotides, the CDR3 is TGCGCCAGCTCTAAGACCGGGGGGAGACGACGTCAGCCCCAGCATTTT.

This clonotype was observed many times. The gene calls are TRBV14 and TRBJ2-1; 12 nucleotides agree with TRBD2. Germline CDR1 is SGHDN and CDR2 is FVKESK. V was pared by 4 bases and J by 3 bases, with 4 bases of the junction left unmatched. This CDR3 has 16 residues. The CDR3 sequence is CASSPGTSGLYNEQFF. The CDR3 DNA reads TGTGCCAGCAGCCCTGGGACTAGCGGGCTCTACAATGAGCAGTTCTTC.

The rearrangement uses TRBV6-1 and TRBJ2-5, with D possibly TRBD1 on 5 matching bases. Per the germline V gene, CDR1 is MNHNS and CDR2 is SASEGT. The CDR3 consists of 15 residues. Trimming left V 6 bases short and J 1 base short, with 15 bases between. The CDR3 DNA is TGTGCCAGCAGACAGTCGAGGCAGGGCCAAGAGACCCAGTACTTC. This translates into CASRQSRQGQETQYF.

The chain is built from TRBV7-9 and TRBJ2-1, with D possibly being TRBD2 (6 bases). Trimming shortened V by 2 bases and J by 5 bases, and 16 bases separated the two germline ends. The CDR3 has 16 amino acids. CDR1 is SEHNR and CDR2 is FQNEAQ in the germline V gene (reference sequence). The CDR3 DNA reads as TGTGCCAGCAGCTTACTCATCGGCGGACTAAACAATGAGCAGTTCTTC. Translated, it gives CASSLLIGGLNNEQFF.

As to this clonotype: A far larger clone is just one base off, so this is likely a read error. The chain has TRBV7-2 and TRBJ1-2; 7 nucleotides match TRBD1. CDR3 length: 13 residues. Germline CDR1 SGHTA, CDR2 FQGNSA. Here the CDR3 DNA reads TGTGCCTGCAGCCTACAGGGGTTGAGTGGCTACACCTTC. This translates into CACSLQGLSGYTF.

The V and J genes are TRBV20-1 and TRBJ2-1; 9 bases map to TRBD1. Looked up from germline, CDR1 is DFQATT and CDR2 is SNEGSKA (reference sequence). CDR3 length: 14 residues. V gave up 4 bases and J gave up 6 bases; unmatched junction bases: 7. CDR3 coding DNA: TGCAGTGCTAAGGACAGGGGACAATCCAATGAGCAGTTCTTC. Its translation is CSAKDRGQSNEQFF.

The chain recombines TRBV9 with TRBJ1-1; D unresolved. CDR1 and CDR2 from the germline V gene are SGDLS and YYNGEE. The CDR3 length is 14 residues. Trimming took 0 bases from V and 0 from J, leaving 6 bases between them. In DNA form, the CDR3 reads TGTGCCAGCAGCGTAGTGGCCATGAACACTGAAGCTTTCTTT. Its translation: CASSVVAMNTEAFF.

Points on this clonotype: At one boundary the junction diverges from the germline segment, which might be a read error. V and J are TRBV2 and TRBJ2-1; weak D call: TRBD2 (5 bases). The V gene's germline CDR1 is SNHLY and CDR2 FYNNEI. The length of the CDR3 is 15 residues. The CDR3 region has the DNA TGTGCCAGCAGGGAGGACTCCCGATTGTACAATGGGCAGTTCTTC. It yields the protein CASREDSRLYNGQFF.

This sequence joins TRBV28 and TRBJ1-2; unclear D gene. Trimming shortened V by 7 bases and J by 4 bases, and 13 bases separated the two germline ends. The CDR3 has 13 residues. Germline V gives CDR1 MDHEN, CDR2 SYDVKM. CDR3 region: CASNPVFFYGYTF. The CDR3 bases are TGTGCCAGCAATCCCGTATTCTTCTATGGCTACACCTTC.

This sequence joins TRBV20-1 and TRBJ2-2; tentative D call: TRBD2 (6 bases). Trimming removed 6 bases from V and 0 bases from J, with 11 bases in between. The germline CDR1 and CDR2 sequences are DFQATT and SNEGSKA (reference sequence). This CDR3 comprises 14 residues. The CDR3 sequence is CSAWSGSNTGELFF. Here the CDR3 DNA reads TGCAGTGCGTGGAGCGGGTCGAACACCGGGGAGCTGTTTTTT.

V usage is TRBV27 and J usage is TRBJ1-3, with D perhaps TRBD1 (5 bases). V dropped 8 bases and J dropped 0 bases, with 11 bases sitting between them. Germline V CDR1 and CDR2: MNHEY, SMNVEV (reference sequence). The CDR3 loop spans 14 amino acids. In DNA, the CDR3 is TGTGCCAGCGGAGGGACCGTCTCTGGAAACACCATATATTTT. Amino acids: CASGGTVSGNTIYF.

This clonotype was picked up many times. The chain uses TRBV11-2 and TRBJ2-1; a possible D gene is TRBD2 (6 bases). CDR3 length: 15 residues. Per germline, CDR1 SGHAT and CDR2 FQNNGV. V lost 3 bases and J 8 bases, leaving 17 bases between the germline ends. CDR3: CASSFAGRSGDEQFF. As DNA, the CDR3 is TGTGCCAGCAGCTTTGCCGGGAGAAGTGGGGATGAGCAGTTCTTC.

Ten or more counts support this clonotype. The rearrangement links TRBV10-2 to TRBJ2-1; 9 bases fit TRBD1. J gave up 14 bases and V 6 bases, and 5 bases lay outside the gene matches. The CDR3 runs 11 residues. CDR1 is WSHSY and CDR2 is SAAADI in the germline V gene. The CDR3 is CASREGQGKFF. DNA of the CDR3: TGCGCCAGCAGGGAGGGACAGGGCAAGTTCTTC.

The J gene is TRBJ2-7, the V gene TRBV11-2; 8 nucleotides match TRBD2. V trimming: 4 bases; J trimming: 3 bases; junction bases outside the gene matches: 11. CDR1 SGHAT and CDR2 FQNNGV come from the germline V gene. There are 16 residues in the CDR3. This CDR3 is CASSSRTSRRFYEQYF. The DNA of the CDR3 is TGTGCCAGCAGCTCCAGGACTAGCAGACGATTCTACGAGCAGTACTTC.

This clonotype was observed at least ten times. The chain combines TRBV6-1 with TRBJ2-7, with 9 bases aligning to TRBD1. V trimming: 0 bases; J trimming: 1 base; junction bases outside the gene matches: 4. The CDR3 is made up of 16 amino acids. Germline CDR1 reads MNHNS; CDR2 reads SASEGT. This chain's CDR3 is CASSEALGTGSYEQYF. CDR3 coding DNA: TGTGCCAGCAGTGAAGCCCTCGGGACAGGGTCCTACGAGCAGTACTTC.

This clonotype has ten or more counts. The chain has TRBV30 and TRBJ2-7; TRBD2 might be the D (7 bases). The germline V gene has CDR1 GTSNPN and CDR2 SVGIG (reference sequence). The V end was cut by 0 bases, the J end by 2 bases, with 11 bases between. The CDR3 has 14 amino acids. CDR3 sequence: CAWSVGGATYEQYF. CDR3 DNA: TGTGCCTGGAGTGTAGGGGGGGCGACCTACGAGCAGTACTTC.

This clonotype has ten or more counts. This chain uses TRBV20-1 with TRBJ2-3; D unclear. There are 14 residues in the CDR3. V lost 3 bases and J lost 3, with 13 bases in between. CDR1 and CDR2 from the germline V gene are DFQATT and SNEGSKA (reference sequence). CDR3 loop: CSARRPLSTDTQYF. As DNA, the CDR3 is TGCAGTGCTAGGCGCCCACTTTCGACAGATACGCAGTATTTT.